Listed here are 20 T cell receptor beta chains from one sample, sequenced in a study of beta chain features in type 1 diabetes. Study-level points and caveats: Among patients with Type 1 diabetes, TCRB CDR3s were moderately but significantly shorter in every one of the four CD4+ subsets.

These receptors are not linked to any known antigen. Isolated RNA was reverse transcribed in full, so expressed TCRB transcripts were sequenced. Sequencing was performed with immunoSEQ multiplex PCR; in TCRdb, only in-frame clones are kept and a portion is missing. Among under 300,000 clones, about a tenth were seen once, and the ten largest hold around 0.017%. Sequenced: naive CD4+ T cells from blood. All receptors come from a man aged 30-40 years with type 1 diabetes.

This clone occurred a few times. This sequence joins TRBV9 and TRBJ2-6, with 10 nucleotides matching TRBD1. Germline CDR1 SGDLS, CDR2 YYNGEE. V shed 4 bases and J 0 bases; nucleotides not matched to a gene: 4. The CDR3 extends over 17 amino acids. The CDR3 sequence is CASSPRDRGSGANVLTF. The CDR3 coding sequence is TGTGCCAGCAGCCCTCGGGACAGGGGCTCTGGGGCCAACGTCCTGACTTTC.

There are a few counts of this clone. This chain links TRBV6-4 with TRBJ2-1; TRBD2 matches 7 bases. CDR3 length: 14 amino acids. After removal of 6 bases from V and 9 bases from J, the junction contained 11 bases not matched to a gene. CDR1 and CDR2 (germline): MRHNA, SNTAGT. The CDR3 here is CASSQQAGVSEQFF. The CDR3 DNA sequence: TGTGCCAGCAGCCAACAGGCGGGGGTGAGTGAGCAGTTCTTC.

This clone has a handful of counts. The chain carries TRBV5-6 and TRBJ2-1; possibly TRBD2 for D (7 bases). Trimming shortened V by 7 bases and J by 10 bases, and 24 bases separated the two germline ends. CDR3 length: 15 amino acids. Germline V gives CDR1 SGHDT, CDR2 YYEEEE. Written as DNA, the CDR3 is TGTGCCAGCGGCATAGGGGGGGGGCCTTATTCGGAGCAGTTCTTC. The encoded protein is CASGIGGGPYSEQFF.

The chain links TRBV29-1 to TRBJ2-7; D not certain. Per germline, CDR1 SQVTM and CDR2 ANQGSEA. CDR3 length: 12 amino acids. The ends were cut back, 4 bases at V and 0 bases at J, with 7 bases in the middle. The CDR3 nucleotides are TGCAGCGTTGGCGGCTACTCCTACGAGCAGTACTTC. Its translation: CSVGGYSYEQYF.

This sequence joins TRBV5-1 and TRBJ1-2; D is unresolved. Germline V gene data show CDR1 as SGHRS and CDR2 as YFSETQ. There are 12 residues in the CDR3. V dropped 4 bases and J dropped 8 bases, with 12 bases sitting between them. In DNA, the CDR3 is TGCGCCAGCAGCGAAAACCTGGGCGGCTACACCTTC. It translates to CASSENLGGYTF.

V is TRBV30 and J is TRBJ2-5; tentatively, D is TRBD2 (6 bases). This CDR3 contains 12 residues. V was clipped by 5 bases and J by 5 bases, with 12 bases between them. CDR1 is GTSNPN and CDR2 is SVGIG in the germline V gene (reference sequence). CDR3 bases: TGTGCCTGGGGGGGGTTCGGGGAGACCCAGTACTTC. It specifies CAWGGFGETQYF.

V is TRBV14 and J is TRBJ1-1, with D perhaps TRBD1 (5 bases). Trimming pared 1 base from V and 5 bases from J, leaving 14 bases between. The CDR3 is 15 residues long. Germline V lookup: CDR1 SGHDN, CDR2 FVKESK. CDR3 nucleotides: TGTGCCAGCAGCCAAGTGCATGGGGGGAGGACTGAAGCTTTCTTT. It translates to CASSQVHGGRTEAFF.

V is TRBV29-1 and J is TRBJ2-5; tentative D call: TRBD1 (6 bases). The V end was cut by 7 bases, the J end by 1 base, with 19 bases between. This CDR3 is 15 amino acids long. Germline V gene data show CDR1 as SQVTM and CDR2 as ANQGSEA. CDR3 coding DNA: TGCAGCGGGACCGGACAGATATCAGCCCAAGAGACCCAGTACTTC. Its protein is CSGTGQISAQETQYF.

This clone was seen a handful of times. J is TRBJ1-3 and V is TRBV7-9; 8 bases are shared with TRBD1. The germline V gene has CDR1 SEHNR and CDR2 FQNEAQ (reference sequence). This CDR3 is 15 amino acids long. V shed 3 bases, J shed 2 bases, and the junction held 3 bases outside the gene matches. The DNA for the CDR3 is TGTGCCAGCAGCTTGGACAGGGTGCCTGGAAACACCATATATTTT. Its protein product is CASSLDRVPGNTIYF.

This sequence joins TRBV30 and TRBJ1-1; the match to TRBD1 covers 7 bases. CDR1 is GTSNPN and CDR2 is SVGIG in the germline V gene (reference sequence). This CDR3 has 12 residues. With 8 bases clipped from V and 0 bases from J, the junction kept 3 bases outside the gene matches. The CDR3 DNA follows: TGTGCCGGACAGGAACTGAACACTGAAGCTTTCTTT. As protein: CAGQELNTEAFF.

The gene calls are TRBV7-3 and TRBJ2-1; TRBD2 matches at 7 bases. The CDR3 contains 17 residues. Germline loops: CDR1 SGHTA, CDR2 FQGTGA. J lost 0 bases, V lost 5 bases, and 10 bases had no gene match. CDR3 in amino acids: CASSRVGGSGSYNEQFF. CDR3 sequence (DNA): TGTGCCAGCAGCCGTGTGGGGGGGTCGGGCTCCTACAATGAGCAGTTCTTC.

This clone was observed a handful of times. The chain uses TRBV11-2 and TRBJ2-5; D is possibly TRBD1 (6 bases). The V end lost 4 bases, the J end lost 2 bases, and 14 bases lay between the germline ends. This CDR3 contains 15 residues. Germline V gene sequence: CDR1 SGHAT, CDR2 FQNNGV. In DNA, the CDR3 is TGTGCCAGCAGCTCACTTGAAAGGGGGCAAGAGACCCAGTACTTC. It codes for CASSSLERGQETQYF.

This clone was seen only a few times. V is TRBV7-9 and J is TRBJ1-1; D is possibly TRBD1 (6 bases). This CDR3 has 15 residues. Germline CDR1 SEHNR, CDR2 FQNEAQ (reference sequence). V lost 5 bases and J lost 3, with 16 bases in between. CDR3 residues: CASSPTRTVDTEAFF. For the CDR3, the DNA is TGTGCCAGCAGCCCTACACGGACAGTGGACACTGAAGCTTTCTTT.

A few counts support this clone. The J gene is TRBJ2-7, the V gene TRBV6-1, with D maybe TRBD1 (6 bases). With 2 bases removed from V and 2 bases from J, the gap between germline ends came to 7 bases. The CDR3 is 13 residues long. The germline V gene encodes CDR1 MNHNS and CDR2 SASEGT. CDR3 residues: CASSEHRAYEQYF. The CDR3 DNA sequence: TGTGCCAGCAGTGAACACAGGGCCTACGAGCAGTACTTC.

The V and J genes are TRBV5-7 and TRBJ2-3; TRBD2 agrees at 7 bases. TRBV5-7 is given ORF status, its function remaining uncertain. Unmatched junction bases numbered 4, after V lost 0 bases and J lost 3 bases. The CDR3 is made up of 15 amino acids. This CDR3 reads CASSLVASGTDTQYF. The CDR3 DNA reads TGTGCCAGCAGCTTGGTGGCTAGCGGAACAGATACGCAGTATTTT.

This clone showed up just a few times. J is TRBJ2-7 and V is TRBV5-1, with D possibly TRBD2 on 5 matching bases. The CDR3 totals 14 residues. With 4 bases removed from V and 5 bases from J, the gap between germline ends came to 16 bases. Per the germline V gene, CDR1 is SGHRS and CDR2 is YFSETQ. The CDR3 DNA follows: TGCGCCAGCAGCCCCGGAGCCGGGATCGACGAGCAGTACTTC. Its translation: CASSPGAGIDEQYF.

This clone was counted only a few times. The chain links TRBV4-2 to TRBJ2-3; D uncertain. In germline, CDR1 is LGHNA, CDR2 YNFKEQ. Trimming left V 0 bases short and J 0 bases short, with 7 bases between. CDR3 size: 15 residues. CDR3 protein: CASSQDQQSTDTQYF. The CDR3 DNA sequence: TGTGCCAGCAGCCAAGATCAACAGAGCACAGATACGCAGTATTTT.

CDR3 DNA: TGTGCTAGTGGTTTGCGGACAGGGGGCAATCAGCCCCAGCATTTT. It encodes CASGLRTGGNQPQHF. The V call is TRBV12-5, the J call TRBJ1-5; 9 positions agree with TRBD1. The junction had 1 base not matched to a gene; V was cut back by 2 bases and J by 2 bases. Germline CDR1 is LGHNT and CDR2 is FRNRAP. The CDR3 extends over 15 amino acids.

The V gene is TRBV15, the J gene TRBJ2-5; 9 positions match TRBD2. Germline trimming cut 3 bases from V and 3 bases from J; bases unmatched to any gene: 11. Per germline, CDR1 LNHNV and CDR2 YYDKDF (reference sequence). The CDR3 runs to 17 residues. The DNA of the CDR3 is TGTGCCACCAGCAGGGGAGTGGATGCTAGCGGGGAAGAGACCCAGTACTTC. Its translation is CATSRGVDASGEETQYF.

The CDR3 region is CASSPAGVQETQYF. CDR3 nucleotides: TGTGCCAGCTCACCAGCAGGGGTACAAGAGACCCAGTACTTC. The chain is built from TRBV18 and TRBJ2-5, with a weak D call TRBD1 (6 bases). Trimming cost V 2 bases and J 2 bases, with 9 bases left between them. The CDR3 has 14 amino acids. CDR1 and CDR2 (germline): KGHSH, LQKENI.